These 13 T cell receptor beta chains share one sample of origin, sequenced in a study of regulatory T cells in long-lasting Graves disease. For TCR beta, libraries came from iRepertoire HTBI primers and Arm-PCR of CDR3 regions. MiXCR, run by TCRdb on the multiplex PCR reads, gives a single entry per CDR3 protein. The table has approximately 350,000 distinct CDR3 sequences, approximately 15% seen once. The time point here: newly diagnosed GD, antithyroid drugs for less than 3 months. The authors made the TCR library using RNA they extracted from PBMCs. These data were also filed under a second study, of T cells in Graves' hyperthyroidism and ophthalmopathy.

Sequenced material: peripheral blood mononuclear cells (PBMCs), taken at new diagnosis, from a patient treated with antithyroid drugs. These receptors all stem from a man in his forties or fifties with Graves disease.

This clonotype showed up just a few times. This sequence joins TRBV29-1 and TRBJ2-5, with D tentatively TRBD1 (7 bases). This CDR3 is 12 amino acids long. Trimming pared 3 bases from V and 5 bases from J, leaving 10 bases between. Germline lookup yields CDR1 SQVTM and CDR2 ANQGSEA. The CDR3 protein is CSVDAGGETQYF. CDR3 DNA: TGCAGCGTTGACGCAGGGGGGGAGACCCAGTACTTC. Using reference TRBV29-1 and TRBJ2-5 for the parts outside the CDR3, the full variable domain is SAVISQKPSRDICQRGTSLTIQCQVDSQVTMMFWYRQQPGQSLTLIATANQGSEATYESGFVIDKFPISRPNLTFSTLTVSNMSPEDSSIYLCSVDAGGETQYFGPGTRLLVL.

This clonotype was recorded at least ten times. The rearrangement links TRBV6-1 to TRBJ1-1; weak D call: TRBD1 (5 bases). From germline, CDR1 is MNHNS and CDR2 SASEGT. The CDR3 is 14 amino acids. V lost 6 bases, J lost 4 bases, and 15 bases lay in between. The CDR3 bases are TGTGCCAGCAGCCCCGTGGGGGTGAGCACTGAAGCTTTCTTT. Translation gives CASSPVGVSTEAFF.

This clonotype was observed many times. The chain is built from TRBV27 and TRBJ1-2; D is undetermined. Per germline, CDR1 MNHEY and CDR2 SMNVEV (reference sequence). There are 14 residues in the CDR3. V lost 3 bases, J lost 5 bases, and 13 bases lay in between. CDR3 amino acids: CASSFSARSYGYTF. The CDR3 nucleotides read TGTGCCAGCAGTTTCTCGGCCAGGTCGTATGGCTACACCTTC.

This clonotype has a handful of counts. The chain couples TRBV29-1 to TRBJ2-5; possibly TRBD2 for D (5 bases). V lost 4 bases and J lost 5, with 14 bases in between. In germline, CDR1 is SQVTM, CDR2 ANQGSEA. The CDR3 is made up of 13 amino acids. CDR3 bases: TGCAGCGTTGCCCTAGGACGCGGGGAGACCCAGTACTTC. It yields the protein CSVALGRGETQYF.

This clonotype was recorded many times. The chain recombines TRBV28 with TRBJ2-3, with 10 bases fitting TRBD2. The V gene's germline CDR1 is MDHEN and CDR2 SYDVKM. The junction had 4 bases not matched to a gene; V was cut back by 4 bases and J by 0 bases. The CDR3 loop spans 16 amino acids. CDR3 sequence reads: CASSYPSGGSTDTQYF. The CDR3 coding sequence is TGTGCCAGCAGTTACCCTAGCGGGGGCAGCACAGATACGCAGTATTTT.

In this sample, this clonotype turned up many times. The chain is built from TRBV28 and TRBJ2-2, with no clear D. V dropped 1 base and J dropped 6 bases, with 12 bases sitting between them. Germline values: CDR1 MDHEN, CDR2 SYDVKM. The CDR3 is 15 amino acids. CDR3 protein: CASSLLKEIPGELFF. CDR3 DNA sequence: TGTGCCAGCAGTTTATTAAAGGAGATCCCCGGGGAGCTGTTTTTT.

This chain connects TRBV15 to TRBJ1-3, with unresolved D. V was cut by 3 bases and J by 0 bases, with 15 bases left in between. The CDR3 has 17 residues. CDR1 is LNHNV, CDR2 YYDKDF, per germline (reference sequence). This chain's CDR3 is CATSRGGYLSSGNTIYF. The CDR3 nucleotides read TGTGCCACCAGCAGGGGTGGATACCTGAGCTCTGGAAACACCATATATTTT. Variable domain in full (rest from reference TRBV15 and TRBJ1-3): DAMVIQNPRYQVTQFGKPVTLSCSQTLNHNVMYWYQQKSSQAPKLLFHYYDKDFNNEADTPDNFQSRRPNTSFCFLDIRSPGLGDTAMYLCATSRGGYLSSGNTIYFGEGSWLTVV.

The chain is built from TRBV4-3 and TRBJ2-5; 7 nucleotides line up with TRBD1. The CDR3 runs 15 residues. The junction had 9 bases not matched to a gene; V was cut back by 3 bases and J by 5 bases. Germline-derived CDR1 and CDR2 are LGHNA and YSLEER. Written as DNA, the CDR3 is TGCGCCAGCAGCCAGCTTGACAGGGAACAGGAGACCCAGTACTTC. It codes for CASSQLDREQETQYF.

At least ten counts were recorded for this clonotype. This chain connects TRBV2 to TRBJ1-6; 7 bases are shared with TRBD1. V lost 3 bases, J lost 10 bases, and 12 bases stayed unmatched. In germline, CDR1 is SNHLY, CDR2 FYNNEI. The CDR3 extends over 16 amino acids. The DNA for the CDR3 is TGTGCCAGCAGTGAGGTCGTGGGGCAGGGGGACTCACCCCTCCACTTT. Translating it yields CASSEVVGQGDSPLHF.

V and J are TRBV28 and TRBJ1-2, with 9 bases identical to TRBD1. The CDR3 covers 17 residues. CDR1 and CDR2 from the germline V gene are MDHEN and SYDVKM. The V gene end was trimmed by 6 bases and the J gene end by 0 bases; junction bases not matched to a gene: 11. The CDR3 region has the DNA TGTGCCAGCAGCCCAATCCTTACAGGGGGCCCTAACTATGGCTACACCTTC. Protein sequence: CASSPILTGGPNYGYTF.

This clonotype was recorded at least ten times. This CDR3 is CASAQGTGLFF. The CDR3 DNA follows: TGTGCCAGCGCCCAAGGGACAGGGCTGTTCTTC. V usage is TRBV6-1 and J usage is TRBJ2-1, with 9 bases lining up with TRBD1. CDR1 is MNHNS, CDR2 SASEGT, per germline. This CDR3 comprises 11 residues. Germline trimming cut 8 bases from V and 15 bases from J; bases unmatched to any gene: 8.

This clonotype was detected many times. The V call is TRBV7-3, the J call TRBJ2-7, with D possibly matching TRBD1 (6 bases). Germline V lookup: CDR1 SGHTA, CDR2 FQGTGA. V lost 4 bases, J lost 3 bases, and 10 bases lay in between. This CDR3 is 13 amino acids long. The CDR3 coding sequence is TGTGCCAGCAGCTCGAGAGGGGGCTACGAGCAGTACTTC. Residues: CASSSRGGYEQYF.

The rearrangement joins TRBV2 to TRBJ1-2; D is unclear. The germline V and J ends were trimmed by 4 bases and 7 bases, with 10 bases remaining between them. The germline V gene has CDR1 SNHLY and CDR2 FYNNEI. The CDR3 is made up of 12 amino acids. This chain's CDR3 is CASSASGRGYTF. CDR3 DNA sequence: TGTGCCAGCAGTGCTTCAGGCCGTGGCTACACCTTC. The full variable domain, in which reference TRBV2 and TRBJ1-2 provide the parts outside the CDR3, is EPEVTQTPSHQVTQMGQEVILRCVPISNHLYFYWYRQILGQKVEFLVSFYNNEISEKSEIFDDQFSVERPDGSNFTLKIRSTKLEDSAMYFCASSASGRGYTFGSGTRLTVV.